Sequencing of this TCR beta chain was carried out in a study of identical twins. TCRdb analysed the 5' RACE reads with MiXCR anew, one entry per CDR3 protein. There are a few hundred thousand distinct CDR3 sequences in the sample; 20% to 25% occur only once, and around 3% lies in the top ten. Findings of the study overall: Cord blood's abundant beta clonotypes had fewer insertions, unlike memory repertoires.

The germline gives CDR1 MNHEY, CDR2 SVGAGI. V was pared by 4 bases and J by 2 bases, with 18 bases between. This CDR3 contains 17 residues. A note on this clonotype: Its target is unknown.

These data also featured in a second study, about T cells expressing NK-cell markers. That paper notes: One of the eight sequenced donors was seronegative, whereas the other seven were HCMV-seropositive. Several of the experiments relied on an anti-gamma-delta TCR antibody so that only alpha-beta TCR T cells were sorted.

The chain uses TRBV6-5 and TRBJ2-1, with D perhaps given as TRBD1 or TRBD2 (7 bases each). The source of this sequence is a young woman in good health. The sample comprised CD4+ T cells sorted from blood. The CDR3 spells CASSLGRGDSPYNEQFF. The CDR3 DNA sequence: TGTGCCAGCAGTTTGGGGAGGGGGGACAGCCCCTACAATGAGCAGTTCTTC.